This TCR beta chain was profiled in a study of T cells after yellow fever vaccination. General observations from the study: Of the clonotypes, a small share occurred in both CD4 and CD8 compartments. Most primary-vaccination clones reappeared after the booster (about 95% CD4, 85% to 90% CD8).

A word on this clonotype: Its target is unknown.

TCRdb reanalysed the 5' RACE reads using MiXCR and keeps one entry per CDR3 protein. Altogether roughly 150,000 distinct CDR3 sequences are present, about 7% being singletons, with the ten largest covering about 2.5%. The input for sequencing was CD4+ T cells sorted from PBMCs, taken roughly 5 days after the first yellow fever vaccination. This sequence originates from a man aged 18 to 35 who received the YFV17D yellow fever vaccine.

The CDR3: CSVPNIAGGAYNEQFF. DNA for the CDR3: TGCAGTGTGCCAAATATAGCGGGGGGCGCCTACAATGAGCAGTTCTTC. The gene calls are TRBV20-1 and TRBJ2-1, with 10 bases matching TRBD2. Trimming cost V 7 bases and J 2 bases; bases outside gene matches: 11. There are 16 residues in the CDR3. Looked up from germline, CDR1 is DFQATT and CDR2 is SNEGSKA (reference sequence).